A selection of T cell receptor beta chains follows, all from one sample in a study of blood T cell repertoires in COVID-19. Produced via immunoSEQ multiplex PCR; TCRdb's table is partial and in-frame only. The table records roughly 250,000 clones, around 86% of them present only once. The material sequenced was peripheral blood. These receptors all come from an older woman with active or convalescent COVID-19. The CDR3 runs from the conserved cysteine through the conserved F or W. A D gene is named only where the DNA matches it firmly. Size is omitted from some rows. Given values are once, few, many or a class for expanded clones.

>.|TRBJ1-1|.|TRBV19
CASSYLSGNTEAFF
TGTGCCAGTAGTTACCTGTCCGGGAACACTGAAGCTTTCTTT
>.|TRBJ2-1|TRBD2|TRBV15
CATSRGPGLAEQFF
TGTGCCACCAGCAGAGGCCCCGGACTAGCTGAGCAGTTCTTC
>.|TRBJ1-4|TRBD1|TRBV5-6
CASSLAGQGNEKLFF
TGTGCCAGCAGCTTGGCGGGACAGGGTAATGAAAAACTGTTTTTT
>.|TRBJ1-2|.|TRBV2
CASCQGETLFGYTF
TGTGCCAGCTGCCAGGGCGAGACCCTATTTGGCTACACCTTC
>.|TRBJ2-2|TRBD1|TRBV10-2
CASSGTVNTNTGELFF
TGCGCCAGTTCCGGGACAGTTAATACGAACACCGGGGAGCTGTTTTTT
>.|TRBJ1-2|.|TRBV27
CASSLSGGPGYGYTF
TGTGCCAGCAGTTTATCCGGGGGTCCGGGCTATGGCTACACCTTC
>few|TRBJ2-1|.|TRBV27
CASSLGGINEQFF
TGTGCCAGCAGTTTAGGGGGGATCAATGAGCAGTTCTTC
>.|TRBJ2-1|TRBD2|TRBV4-1
CASSRGSGGNSYNEQFF
TGCGCCAGCAGCCGGGGGAGCGGGGGGAACTCCTACAATGAGCAGTTCTTC
>.|TRBJ1-4|.|TRBV18
CASSPPGGASEKLFF
TGTGCCAGCTCACCACCAGGAGGGGCGAGTGAAAAACTGTTTTTT
>.|TRBJ1-5|.|TRBV6-6
CASSYSNPQITQPQHF
TGTGCCAGCAGTTACTCGAACCCTCAGATCACTCAGCCCCAGCATTTT
>.|TRBJ1-1|.|TRBV28
CASSRGGDTEAFF
TGTGCCAGCAGCCGGGGCGGGGACACTGAAGCTTTCTTT
>few|TRBJ1-1|.|TRBV3-1/TRBV3-2
CASSRGAEAFF
TGTGCCAGCAGCAGGGGCGCTGAAGCTTTCTTT
>.|TRBJ1-5|.|TRBV27
CASSFREDQPQHF
TGTGCCAGCAGTTTTCGGGAGGATCAGCCCCAGCATTTT
>.|TRBJ1-3|.|TRBV5-5
CASSLDPQGNTIYF
TGTGCCAGCAGCTTGGATCCCCAAGGAAACACCATATATTTT
>once|TRBJ2-1|.|TRBV19
CASQGRGLVDEQFF
TGTGCCAGTCAAGGGCGGGGATTGGTGGATGAGCAGTTCTTC
>.|TRBJ2-1|.|TRBV7-9
CASSFTLLGRDNEQFF
TGTGCCAGCAGCTTCACCCTCCTGGGCCGCGACAATGAGCAGTTCTTC
>few|TRBJ2-1|TRBD2|TRBV27
CASQGLAGGSEQFF
TGTGCCAGCCAAGGACTAGCGGGAGGTTCTGAGCAGTTCTTC
>few|TRBJ1-5|TRBD1|TRBV6-5
CASTLTGVSNQPQHF
TGTGCCAGCACGCTGACAGGGGTGAGCAATCAGCCCCAGCATTTT
>few|TRBJ1-2|TRBD1|TRBV5-5
CASSPLSQGGYYGYTF
TGTGCCAGCAGCCCGCTATCACAGGGGGGATACTATGGCTACACCTTC
>.|TRBJ2-1|.|TRBV27
CASSDRRAGSHEQFF
TGTGCCAGCAGCGACCGCCGGGCGGGGTCACATGAGCAGTTCTTC
>.|TRBJ2-5|.|TRBV7-2
CASSPGHTMQETQYF
TGTGCCAGCAGCCCGGGACACACGATGCAAGAGACCCAGTACTTC
>.|TRBJ1-5|TRBD1|TRBV11-2
CASKRTGVNQPQHF
TGTGCCAGCAAAAGGACAGGGGTGAATCAGCCCCAGCATTTT
>few|TRBJ2-6|.|TRBV7-2
CASSHAGAYSGANVLTF
TGTGCCAGCAGCCATGCAGGGGCCTACTCTGGGGCCAACGTCCTGACTTTC
>.|TRBJ2-7|TRBD1|TRBV24-1
CATSGQGAAYEQYF
TGTGCCACCAGCGGACAGGGGGCGGCCTACGAGCAGTACTTC
>.|TRBJ1-2|.|TRBV5-1
CASSLSRNYGYTF
TGCGCCAGCAGCTTGAGTCGGAACTATGGCTACACCTTC
>.|TRBJ2-7|TRBD1|TRBV20-1
CSASLTGTGSYEQYF
TGCAGTGCTAGTCTTACCGGGACAGGGAGCTACGAGCAGTACTTC
>.|TRBJ2-7|.|TRBV19
CASGTIGYEQYF
TGTGCCAGTGGGACAATCGGGTACGAGCAGTACTTC
>.|TRBJ1-5|TRBD1|TRBV7-7
CASSLVAQGIIQPQHF
TGTGCCAGCAGCTTAGTGGCACAGGGGATAATTCAGCCCCAGCATTTT
>.|TRBJ2-5|TRBD1|TRBV5-1
CASSLGTGQETQYF
TGCGCCAGCAGCTTAGGGACAGGGCAAGAGACCCAGTACTTC
>.|TRBJ1-2|.|TRBV30
CAWSVPRTPGYTF
TGTGCCTGGAGTGTACCTCGGACACCCGGCTACACCTTC
>.|TRBJ2-7|.|TRBV7-2
CASSLAGGQAYEQYF
TGTGCCAGCAGCTTAGCGGGGGGGCAGGCCTACGAGCAGTACTTC
>.|TRBJ2-4|.|TRBV5-8
CASSLRGDSKNIQYF
TGTGCCAGCAGCTTGCGGGGAGACTCCAAAAACATTCAGTACTTC
>.|TRBJ1-5|.|TRBV6-4
CASSYQPQHF
TGTGCCAGCAGCTATCAGCCCCAGCATTTT
>.|TRBJ2-6|TRBD1|TRBV14
CASSVTGNSGANVLTF
TGTGCCAGCAGCGTGACAGGGAACTCTGGGGCCAACGTCCTGACTTTC
>.|TRBJ1-5|TRBD1|TRBV6-2/TRBV6-3
CASSYSTGTPQHF
TGTGCCAGCAGTTACTCGACAGGGACGCCCCAGCATTTT
>.|TRBJ1-2|TRBD1|TRBV9
CASSGTGSNYGYTF
TGTGCCAGCAGCGGGACAGGGTCTAACTATGGCTACACCTTC
>few|TRBJ1-1|.|TRBV6-5
CASSLGGNTEAFF
TGTGCCAGCAGCCTGGGGGGGAACACTGAAGCTTTCTTT
>.|TRBJ1-1|.|TRBV7-9
CASSDSGSGGTEAFF
TGTGCCAGCAGCGACTCAGGGTCGGGGGGCACTGAAGCTTTCTTT
>.|TRBJ2-3|TRBD2|TRBV5-1
CASSFGASGGSDTQYF
TGCGCCAGCAGCTTCGGGGCTAGCGGGGGATCAGATACGCAGTATTTT
>.|TRBJ2-1|.|TRBV4-3
CASSQEARGNEQFF
TGCGCCAGCAGCCAAGAGGCAAGAGGCAATGAGCAGTTCTTC
>.|TRBJ1-3|TRBD1|TRBV19
CASAGTGSPSGNTIYF
TGTGCCAGCGCCGGGACAGGGAGCCCTTCTGGAAACACCATATATTTT
>.|TRBJ2-2|.|TRBV5-4
CASSPAGSAGELFF
TGTGCCAGCAGCCCGGCAGGGTCGGCCGGGGAGCTGTTTTTT